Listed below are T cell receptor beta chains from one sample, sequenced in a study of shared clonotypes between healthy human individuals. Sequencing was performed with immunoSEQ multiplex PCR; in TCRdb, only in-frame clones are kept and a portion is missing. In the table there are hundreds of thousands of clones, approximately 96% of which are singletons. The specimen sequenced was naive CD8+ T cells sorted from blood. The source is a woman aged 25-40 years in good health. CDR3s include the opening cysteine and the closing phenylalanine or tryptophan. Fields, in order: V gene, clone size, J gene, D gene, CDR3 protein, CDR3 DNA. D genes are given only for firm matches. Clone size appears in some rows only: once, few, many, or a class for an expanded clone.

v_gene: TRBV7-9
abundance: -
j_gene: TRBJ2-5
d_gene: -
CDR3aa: CASSFLEETQYF
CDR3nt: TGTGCCAGCAGCTTCCTCGAAGAGACCCAGTACTTC

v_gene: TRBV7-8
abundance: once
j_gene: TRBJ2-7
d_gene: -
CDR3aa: CASSFRGWAGRTTYEQYF
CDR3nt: TGTGCCAGCAGCTTTAGGGGGTGGGCCGGGAGGACGACCTACGAGCAGTACTTC

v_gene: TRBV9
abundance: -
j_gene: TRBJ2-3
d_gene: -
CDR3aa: CASSAQRDVTDTQYF
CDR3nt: TGTGCCAGCAGCGCTCAGAGAGATGTTACAGATACGCAGTATTTT

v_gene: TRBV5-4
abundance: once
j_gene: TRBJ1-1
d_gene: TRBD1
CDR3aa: CASSWTGVYNTEAFF
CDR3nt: TGTGCCAGCAGCTGGACAGGGGTCTATAACACTGAAGCTTTCTTT

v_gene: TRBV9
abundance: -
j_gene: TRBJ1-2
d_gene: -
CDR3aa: CASSVGGGYNYGYTF
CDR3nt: TGTGCCAGCAGCGTAGGGGGAGGTTATAACTATGGCTACACCTTC

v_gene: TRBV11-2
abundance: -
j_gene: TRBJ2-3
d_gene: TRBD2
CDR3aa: CASSLVGAGASDTQYF
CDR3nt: TGTGCCAGCAGCTTAGTTGGAGCGGGAGCCTCAGATACGCAGTATTTT

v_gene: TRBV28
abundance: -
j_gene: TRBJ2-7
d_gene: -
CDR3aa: CASSLLSHEQYF
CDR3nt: TGTGCCAGCAGTTTACTCAGCCACGAGCAGTACTTC

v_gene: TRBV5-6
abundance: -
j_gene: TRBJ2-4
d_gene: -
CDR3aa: CASSLILAKNIQYF
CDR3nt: TGTGCCAGCAGCTTGATCTTAGCCAAAAACATTCAGTACTTC

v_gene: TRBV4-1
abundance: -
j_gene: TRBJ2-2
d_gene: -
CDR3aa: CASSQVRYGQLSNTGELFF
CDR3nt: TGCGCCAGCAGCCAAGTCCGGTATGGCCAGCTCTCGAACACCGGGGAGCTGTTTTTT

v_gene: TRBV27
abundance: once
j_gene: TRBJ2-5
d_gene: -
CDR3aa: CASSLLGETQYF
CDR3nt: TGTGCCAGCAGTTTACTAGGGGAGACCCAGTACTTC

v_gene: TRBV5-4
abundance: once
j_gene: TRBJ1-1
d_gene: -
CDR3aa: CASRLASNTEAFF
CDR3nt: TGTGCCAGCAGGCTGGCCTCGAACACTGAAGCTTTCTTT

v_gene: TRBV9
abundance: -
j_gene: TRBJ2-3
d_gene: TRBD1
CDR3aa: CASSHNVRTGTTDTQYF
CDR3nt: TGTGCCAGCAGCCACAATGTCCGGACAGGGACGACAGATACGCAGTATTTT

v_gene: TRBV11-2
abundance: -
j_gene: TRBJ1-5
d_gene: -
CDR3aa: CASSSGHSNQPQHF
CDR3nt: TGTGCCAGCAGCTCGGGACACAGCAATCAGCCCCAGCATTTT

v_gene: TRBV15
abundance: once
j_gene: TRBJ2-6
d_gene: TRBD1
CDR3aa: CATRMPGQASGANVLTF
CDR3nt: TGTGCCACCCGCATGCCGGGACAGGCCTCTGGGGCCAACGTCCTGACTTTC

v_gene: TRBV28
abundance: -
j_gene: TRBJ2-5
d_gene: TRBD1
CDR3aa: CASSLQDRGRETQYF
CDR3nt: TGTGCCAGCAGTTTGCAGGACAGGGGTAGGGAGACCCAGTACTTC

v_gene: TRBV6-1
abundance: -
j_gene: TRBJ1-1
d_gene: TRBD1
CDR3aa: CASSPGARGPEAFF
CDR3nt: TGTGCCAGCAGCCCAGGGGCAAGGGGGCCTGAAGCTTTCTTT

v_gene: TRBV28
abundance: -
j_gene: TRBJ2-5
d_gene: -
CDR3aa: CASPPAPAGETEETQYF
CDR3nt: TGTGCCAGCCCCCCAGCCCCGGCTGGTGAAACGGAAGAGACCCAGTACTTC

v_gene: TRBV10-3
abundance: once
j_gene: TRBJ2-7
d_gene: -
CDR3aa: CAISDRRRSYEQYF
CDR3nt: TGTGCCATCAGTGACCGGAGGAGGTCCTACGAGCAGTACTTC

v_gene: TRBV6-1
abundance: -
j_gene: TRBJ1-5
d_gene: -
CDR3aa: CASGHDQPQHF
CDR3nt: TGTGCCAGCGGGCATGATCAGCCCCAGCATTTT

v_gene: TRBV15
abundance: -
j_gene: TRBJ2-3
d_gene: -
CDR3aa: CATSRDGSAGQNTDTQYF
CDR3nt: TGTGCCACCAGCAGAGATGGGTCGGCGGGACAAAACACAGATACGCAGTATTTT

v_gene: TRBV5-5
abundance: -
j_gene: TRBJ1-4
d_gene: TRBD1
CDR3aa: CASSQWTGANEKLFF
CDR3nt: TGTGCCAGCAGCCAATGGACAGGGGCAAATGAAAAACTGTTTTTT

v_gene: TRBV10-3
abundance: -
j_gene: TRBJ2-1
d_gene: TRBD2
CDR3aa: CAISDGTKDEQFF
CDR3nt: TGTGCCATCAGTGACGGGACTAAGGATGAGCAGTTCTTC

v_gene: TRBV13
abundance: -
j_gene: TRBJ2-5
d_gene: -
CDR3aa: CASSPTTVLGETQYF
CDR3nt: TGTGCCAGCAGCCCAACGACGGTGCTGGGGGAGACCCAGTACTTC

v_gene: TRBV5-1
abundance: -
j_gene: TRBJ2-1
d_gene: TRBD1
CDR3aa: CASSFYRTGGNNEQFF
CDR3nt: TGCGCCAGCAGCTTTTACCGAACAGGGGGAAACAATGAGCAGTTCTTC

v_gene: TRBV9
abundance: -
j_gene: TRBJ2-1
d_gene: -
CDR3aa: CASSVGGEREQFF
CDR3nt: TGTGCCAGCAGCGTAGGAGGGGAGCGCGAGCAGTTCTTC

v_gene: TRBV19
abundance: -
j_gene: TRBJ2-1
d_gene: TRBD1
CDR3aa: CASSIETGRYNEQFF
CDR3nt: TGTGCCAGTAGTATAGAGACAGGGCGTTACAATGAGCAGTTCTTC

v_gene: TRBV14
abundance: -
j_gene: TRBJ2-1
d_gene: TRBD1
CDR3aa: CASSQWTGTGNNEQFF
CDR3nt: TGTGCCAGCAGCCAATGGACCGGGACAGGGAACAATGAGCAGTTCTTC

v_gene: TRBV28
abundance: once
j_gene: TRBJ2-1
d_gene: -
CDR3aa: CASSTTHTYNEQFF
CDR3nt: TGTGCCAGCAGCACGACACACACGTACAATGAGCAGTTCTTC

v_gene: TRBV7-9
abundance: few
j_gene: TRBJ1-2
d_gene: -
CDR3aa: CASSPPDRVYGYTF
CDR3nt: TGTGCCAGCAGCCCCCCTGACCGAGTCTATGGCTACACCTTC

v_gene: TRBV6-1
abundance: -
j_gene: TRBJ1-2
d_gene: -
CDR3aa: CASRHLGRVNYGYTF
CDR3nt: TGTGCCAGTCGACATTTAGGCCGAGTGAACTATGGCTACACCTTC

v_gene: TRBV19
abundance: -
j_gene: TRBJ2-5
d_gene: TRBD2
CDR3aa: CASSMTSGIQETQYF
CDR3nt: TGTGCCAGTAGTATGACTAGCGGGATACAAGAGACCCAGTACTTC

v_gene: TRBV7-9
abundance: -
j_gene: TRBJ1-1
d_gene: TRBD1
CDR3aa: CASSPPGQVNTEAFF
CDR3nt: TGTGCCAGCAGCCCACCGGGACAGGTAAACACTGAAGCTTTCTTT

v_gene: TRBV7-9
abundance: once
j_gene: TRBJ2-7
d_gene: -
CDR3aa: CASSLEGSSYEQYF
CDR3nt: TGTGCCAGCAGCTTAGAGGGCAGCTCCTACGAGCAGTACTTC

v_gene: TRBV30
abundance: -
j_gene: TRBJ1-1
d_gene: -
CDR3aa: CAYLGGSMAEAFF
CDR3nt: TGTGCCTACCTGGGGGGTTCTATGGCTGAAGCTTTCTTT

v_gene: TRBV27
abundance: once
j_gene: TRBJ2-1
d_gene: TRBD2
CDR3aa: CASIPIAGLEGEQFF
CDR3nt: TGTGCCAGCATCCCCATTGCCGGACTAGAAGGTGAGCAGTTCTTC

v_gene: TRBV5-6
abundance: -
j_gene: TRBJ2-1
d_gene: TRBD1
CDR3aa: CASSFGTAYNEQFF
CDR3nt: TGTGCCAGCAGCTTCGGGACAGCGTACAATGAGCAGTTCTTC

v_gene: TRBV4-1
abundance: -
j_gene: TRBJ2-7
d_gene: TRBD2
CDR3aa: CASSLRASGSNEQYF
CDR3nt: TGCGCCAGCAGCCTCCGGGCTAGCGGGAGTAACGAGCAGTACTTC

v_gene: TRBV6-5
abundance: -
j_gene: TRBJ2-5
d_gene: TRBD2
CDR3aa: CASSYRLADIQETQYF
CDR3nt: TGTGCCAGCAGTTACCGGCTAGCGGACATCCAAGAGACCCAGTACTTC

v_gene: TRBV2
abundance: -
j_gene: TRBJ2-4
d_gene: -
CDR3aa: CASSEILREGKNIQYF
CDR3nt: TGTGCCAGCAGTGAAATTTTGCGGGAAGGGAAAAACATTCAGTACTTC

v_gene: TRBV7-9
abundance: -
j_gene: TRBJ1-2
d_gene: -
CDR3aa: CASSPAYPENYGYTF
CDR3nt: TGTGCCAGCAGCCCAGCATATCCCGAGAACTATGGCTACACCTTC

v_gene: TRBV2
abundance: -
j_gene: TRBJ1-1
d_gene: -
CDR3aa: CASTGPGAEAFF
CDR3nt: TGTGCCAGCACGGGCCCGGGCGCTGAAGCTTTCTTT

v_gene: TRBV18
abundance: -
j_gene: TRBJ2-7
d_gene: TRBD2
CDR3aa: CASSLTSGPIAYEQYF
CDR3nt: TGTGCCAGCTCACTTACTAGCGGGCCCATCGCCTACGAGCAGTACTTC

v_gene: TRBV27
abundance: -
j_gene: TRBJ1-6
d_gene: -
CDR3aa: CASSLTSGRAPLHF
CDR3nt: TGTGCCAGCAGCCTGACAAGCGGGCGGGCACCCCTCCACTTT

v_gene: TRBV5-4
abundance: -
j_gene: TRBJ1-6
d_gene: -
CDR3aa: CASSLYGAPLHF
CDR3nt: TGTGCCAGCAGCTTGTACGGGGCACCCCTCCACTTT

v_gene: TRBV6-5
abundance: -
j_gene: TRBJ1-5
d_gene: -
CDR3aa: CASSYSGGGQPQHF
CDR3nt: TGTGCCAGCAGTTACTCGGGGGGAGGTCAGCCCCAGCATTTT

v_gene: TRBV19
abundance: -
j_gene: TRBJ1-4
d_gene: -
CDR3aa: CASSTSTGTLNEKLFF
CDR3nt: TGTGCCAGTAGTACCTCAACAGGGACCCTGAATGAAAAACTGTTTTTT

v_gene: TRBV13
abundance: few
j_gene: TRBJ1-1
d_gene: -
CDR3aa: CASSLGITEAFF
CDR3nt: TGTGCCAGCAGCTTAGGAATCACTGAAGCTTTCTTT

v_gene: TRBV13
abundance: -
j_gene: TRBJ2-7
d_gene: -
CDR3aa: CASSLLEKTYEQYF
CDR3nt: TGTGCCAGCAGCCTCTTGGAGAAGACCTACGAGCAGTACTTC